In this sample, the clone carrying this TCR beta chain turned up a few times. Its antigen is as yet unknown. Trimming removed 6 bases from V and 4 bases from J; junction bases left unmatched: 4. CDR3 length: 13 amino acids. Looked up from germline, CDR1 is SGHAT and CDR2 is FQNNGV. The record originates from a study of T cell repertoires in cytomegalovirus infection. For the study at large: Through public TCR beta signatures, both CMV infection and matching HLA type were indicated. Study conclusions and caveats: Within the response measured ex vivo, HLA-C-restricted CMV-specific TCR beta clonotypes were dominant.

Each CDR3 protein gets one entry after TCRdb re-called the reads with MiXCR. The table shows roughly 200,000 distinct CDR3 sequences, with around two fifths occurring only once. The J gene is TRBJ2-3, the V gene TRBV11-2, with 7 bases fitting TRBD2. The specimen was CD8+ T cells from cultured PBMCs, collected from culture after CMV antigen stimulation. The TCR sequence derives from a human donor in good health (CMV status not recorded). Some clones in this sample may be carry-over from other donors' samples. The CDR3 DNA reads TGTGCCAGCAGATGGACTAGGGCAGATACGCAGTATTTT. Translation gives CASRWTRADTQYF.